The 22 T cell receptor beta chains reported below all come from one sample, sequenced in a study of CD4+ T cells in melanoma. Repertoires were generated with immunoSEQ multiplex PCR, while TCRdb's copy carries only in-frame clones and drops some. In the table there are about 140,000 clones, around 90% of which are singletons. The source of these receptors is a human donor with melanoma.

The rearrangement uses TRBV18 and TRBJ1-3, with 7 bases identical to TRBD1. CDR3 length: 15 residues. J lost 0 bases, V lost 4 bases, and 3 bases had no gene match. Germline CDR1 is KGHSH and CDR2 is LQKENI. DNA of the CDR3: TGTGCCAGCTCACTCAACAGGGGCTCTGGAAACACCATATATTTT. Translating it yields CASSLNRGSGNTIYF.

The V gene is TRBV18, the J gene TRBJ1-4, with TRBD1 matching over 7 bases. Germline CDR1 KGHSH, CDR2 LQKENI. The CDR3 loop spans 16 amino acids. V gave up 1 base and J gave up 5 bases; unmatched junction bases: 7. The CDR3 DNA sequence: TGTGCCAGCTCACCACGTGGCGCAGGGGGAAATGAAAAACTGTTTTTT. Translating it yields CASSPRGAGGNEKLFF.

The chain is built from TRBV4-1 and TRBJ2-5; D is unresolved. Germline CDR1 and CDR2: MGHRA and YSYEKL. CDR3 length: 13 amino acids. Trimming took off 1 base at V and 3 bases at J, with 6 bases between the two ends. CDR3 residues: CASSQGVKETQYF. The DNA for the CDR3 is TGCGCCAGCAGCCAAGGAGTCAAAGAGACCCAGTACTTC.

V and J are TRBV7-9 and TRBJ1-4; no definite D call. Germline values: CDR1 SEHNR, CDR2 FQNEAQ (reference sequence). CDR3 length: 15 amino acids. The germline V and J ends were trimmed by 0 bases and 0 bases, with 5 bases remaining between them. CDR3 amino acids: CASSLAGATNEKLFF. DNA of the CDR3: TGTGCCAGCAGCTTAGCTGGGGCAACTAATGAAAAACTGTTTTTT. Using reference TRBV7-9 and TRBJ1-4 for the parts outside the CDR3, the full variable domain is DTGVSQNPRHKITKRGQNVTFRCDPISEHNRLYWYRQTLGQGPEFLTYFQNEAQLEKSRLLSDRFSAERPKGSFSTLEIQRTEQGDSAMYLCASSLAGATNEKLFFGSGTQLSVL.

The rearrangement uses TRBV6-5 and TRBJ2-7; D is undetermined. V lost 5 bases and J 3 bases, leaving 14 bases between the germline ends. Per the germline V gene, CDR1 is MNHEY and CDR2 is SVGAGI. CDR3 length: 14 amino acids. CDR3 bases: TGTGCCAGCAGTGAGGTCATTGGTGGCTACGAGCAGTACTTC. This gives the protein CASSEVIGGYEQYF.

V and J are TRBV5-1 and TRBJ2-5; the match to TRBD2 covers 10 bases. The germline V gene encodes CDR1 SGHRS and CDR2 YFSETQ. The CDR3 totals 14 residues. Losses at the gene ends were 4 bases for V and 5 bases for J; bases not matched to a gene: 5. CDR3 region: CASSPSLAGETQYF. The CDR3, as DNA: TGCGCCAGCAGCCCGTCACTAGCGGGGGAGACCCAGTACTTC.

V gene TRBV5-4 combines with J gene TRBJ2-3; TRBD2 matches 13 bases. Per the germline V gene, CDR1 is SGHNT and CDR2 is YYREEE (reference sequence). The trim removed 4 bases at V and 2 bases at J, leaving 10 bases unmatched. The CDR3 runs 18 residues. The CDR3: CASSLVTSGGSPTDTQYF. In DNA, the CDR3 is TGTGCCAGCAGCCTCGTGACTAGCGGGGGGTCCCCCACAGATACGCAGTATTTT.

The genes are TRBV15 and TRBJ2-5; D might be TRBD2 (6 bases). Germline-derived CDR1 and CDR2 are LNHNV and YYDKDF (reference sequence). CDR3 size: 14 residues. V dropped 6 bases and J dropped 1 base, with 12 bases sitting between them. This chain's CDR3 is CATSWRDRQETQYF. DNA for the CDR3: TGTGCCACCAGTTGGCGGGATCGCCAAGAGACCCAGTACTTC.

The V gene is TRBV7-3, the J gene TRBJ2-1, with 7 nucleotides matching TRBD1. With V trimmed by 5 bases and J by 2 bases, 6 bases remained unmatched. The V gene's germline CDR1 is SGHTA and CDR2 FQGTGA. This CDR3 has 15 residues. The CDR3 loop is CASSVTGAPYNEQFF. The CDR3 DNA reads TGTGCCAGCAGCGTTACAGGGGCTCCCTACAATGAGCAGTTCTTC.

This clone has only one observation. The V call is TRBV19, the J call TRBJ2-3, with 7 nucleotides matching TRBD2. J was trimmed by 1 base and V by 9 bases; bases with no gene match: 7. Germline CDR1 LNHDA, CDR2 SQIVND (reference sequence). The CDR3 covers 14 residues. CDR3 loop: CASRLSGGTDTQYF. The CDR3, as DNA: TGTGCCAGCAGACTGAGCGGGGGCACAGATACGCAGTATTTT.

J is TRBJ1-1 and V is TRBV19, with D possibly being TRBD1 (6 bases). CDR1 is LNHDA and CDR2 is SQIVND in the germline V gene (reference sequence). Trimming took off 0 bases at V and 0 bases at J, with 11 bases between the two ends. The CDR3 is 16 residues long. The CDR3 DNA is TGTGCCAGTAGTATAGACCGGGACACCCTGAACACTGAAGCTTTCTTT. This codes for CASSIDRDTLNTEAFF.

The chain couples TRBV4-1 to TRBJ1-2, with 9 positions matching TRBD1. J gave up 4 bases and V 4 bases, and 13 bases lay outside the gene matches. Germline V gene lookup returns CDR1 MGHRA and CDR2 YSYEKL. The CDR3 has 17 residues. The CDR3 DNA reads TGCGCCAGCAGCCCAGTCACGGGACAGGGCCGGGGCTATGGCTACACCTTC. Translated, it gives CASSPVTGQGRGYGYTF.

The chain couples TRBV5-6 to TRBJ1-1; 7 bases map to TRBD1. In germline, CDR1 is SGHDT, CDR2 YYEEEE. V lost 0 bases to trimming and J lost 4 bases; unmatched junction nucleotides: 3. The CDR3 length is 14 residues. The CDR3 spells CASSLAGGVTEAFF. The CDR3 DNA reads as TGTGCCAGCAGCTTGGCAGGGGGAGTCACTGAAGCTTTCTTT.

Here the CDR3 reads CASSSGGGFSYEQYF. The CDR3 DNA sequence: TGTGCCAGCAGCTCGGGCGGGGGCTTCTCCTACGAGCAGTACTTC. The rearrangement uses TRBV5-4 and TRBJ2-7, with D possibly TRBD2 on 7 matching bases. CDR1 and CDR2 (germline): SGHNT, YYREEE (reference sequence). CDR3 size: 15 residues. V dropped 3 bases and J dropped 0 bases, with 13 bases sitting between them.

The J gene is TRBJ2-5, the V gene TRBV5-1; tentatively, D is TRBD1 or TRBD2 (6 bases each). V lost 4 bases, J lost 4 bases, and 14 bases lay in between. The CDR3 spans 14 residues. Per the germline V gene, CDR1 is SGHRS and CDR2 is YFSETQ. CDR3 DNA sequence: TGCGCCAGCAGCCCCCCTGGAGGGGGAGAGACCCAGTACTTC. This sequence encodes CASSPPGGGETQYF.

This sequence joins TRBV5-1 and TRBJ2-3, with D tentatively TRBD1 (6 bases). The CDR3 consists of 16 residues. Trimming removed 4 bases from V and 0 bases from J, with 15 bases in between. CDR1 is SGHRS, CDR2 YFSETQ, per germline. The chain's CDR3 is CASSAQTGRSTDTQYF. Written as DNA, the CDR3 is TGCGCCAGCAGCGCGCAGACAGGACGGAGCACAGATACGCAGTATTTT.

The gene calls are TRBV2 and TRBJ1-3; 7 nucleotides agree with TRBD1. The germline V gene encodes CDR1 SNHLY and CDR2 FYNNEI. The CDR3 consists of 15 residues. J lost 4 bases, V lost 4 bases, and 7 bases had no gene match. CDR3 sequence: CASSVSYRGGNTIYF. The CDR3, as DNA: TGTGCCAGCAGTGTTTCTTACAGGGGAGGAAACACCATATATTTT.

The genes are TRBV7-2 and TRBJ2-1; 8 bases map to TRBD2. The CDR3 extends over 16 amino acids. V lost 6 bases, J lost 3 bases, and 10 bases stayed unmatched. Looked up from germline, CDR1 is SGHTA and CDR2 is FQGNSA. This chain's CDR3 is CASRLIGGGSYNEQFF. Written as DNA, the CDR3 is TGTGCCAGCAGACTAATCGGGGGGGGTAGCTACAATGAGCAGTTCTTC.

This sequence joins TRBV5-6 and TRBJ1-6, with a weak D call TRBD1 (5 bases). Germline CDR1 SGHDT, CDR2 YYEEEE. Trimming cost V 4 bases and J 13 bases, with 15 bases left between them. The CDR3 totals 13 residues. CDR3 region: CASSDVGTGPLHF. The CDR3 nucleotides are TGTGCCAGCAGCGACGTTGGGACGGGGCCCCTCCACTTT.

The rearrangement links TRBV6-1 to TRBJ1-6; D unclear. V gave up 7 bases and J gave up 7 bases, with 11 bases separating them. Germline-derived CDR1 and CDR2 are MNHNS and SASEGT. CDR3 length equals 13 residues. The CDR3 sequence: CASNEVPNSPLHF. The CDR3 DNA reads TGTGCCAGCAACGAGGTTCCCAATTCACCCCTCCACTTT.

The chain combines TRBV10-2 with TRBJ2-5; 7 bases align to TRBD1. The germline CDR1 and CDR2 sequences are WSHSY and SAAADI. This CDR3 contains 15 residues. Unmatched junction bases numbered 6, after V lost 3 bases and J lost 2 bases. The CDR3 nucleotides read TGCGCCAGCAGTGATAACAGGGGATGGCAAGAGACCCAGTACTTC. This translates into CASSDNRGWQETQYF.

V usage is TRBV19 and J usage is TRBJ1-5; D might be TRBD1 (6 bases). Germline V gene lookup returns CDR1 LNHDA and CDR2 SQIVND (reference sequence). This CDR3 comprises 15 residues. V shed 5 bases and J shed 2 bases, with 13 bases lying between them. The CDR3 reads CASSVGQTRNQPQHF. Written as DNA, the CDR3 is TGTGCCAGTAGTGTTGGACAGACTCGCAATCAGCCCCAGCATTTT. Variable domain in full (rest from reference TRBV19 and TRBJ1-5): DGGITQSPKYLFRKEGQNVTLSCEQNLNHDAMYWYRQDPGQGLRLIYYSQIVNDFQKGDIAEGYSVSREKKESFPLTVTSAQKNPTAFYLCASSVGQTRNQPQHFGDGTRLSIL.